This T cell receptor beta chain was documented in a study of cytomegalovirus exposure and HLA in healthy donors. Whole-study findings and limits: Later, an analysis showed that TCR beta chains associated with HLA were more clonally expanded than others that were equally common. Most of the TCR beta V segments (in an earlier analysis) were productive either about 87% or about 30% of the time. Three chains linked to CMV were shown in vitro to be specific for CMV antigens. A missense variant in DCLRE1C was later tied to TCR beta V- and J-gene trimming.

This CDR3 is built from 18 residues. Germline CDR1 and CDR2: SGHAT and FQNNGV. The V end lost 5 bases, the J end lost 0 bases, and 22 bases lay between the germline ends. Primers: 60 Vbeta forward and 13 Jbeta reverse. Here immunoSEQ multiplex PCR was the method, and the copy in TCRdb shows in-frame clones only, minus some. The sample has 200,000 or so clones; nearly 80% are singletons. About this clone itself: Its target is unknown.

The sample taken for sequencing was PBMCs. This clonotype originated in a man between 18 and 29 years old in good health and CMV-seronegative. The J gene is TRBJ1-2, the V gene TRBV11-2, with D tentatively TRBD1 (5 bases). CDR3 DNA sequence: TGTGCCAGCAGCCCGGACACAGGAGCCCAGCCTTCTAACTATGGCTACACCTTC. This codes for CASSPDTGAQPSNYGYTF.